These 31 T cell receptor beta chains share one sample of origin, sequenced in a study of blood T cell repertoires in COVID-19. Sequencing was performed with immunoSEQ multiplex PCR; in TCRdb, only in-frame clones are kept and a portion is missing. The sample yields around 150,000 clones, around 87% seen once. Material for sequencing was PBMCs or T cells enriched from blood (not recorded which). The receptors here all came from a woman in her 50s who had recovered from COVID-19.

The genes are TRBV9 and TRBJ1-4; TRBD1 aligns across 11 bases. V was clipped by 3 bases and J by 8 bases; unmatched bases: 6. The CDR3 has 15 residues. Germline V lookup: CDR1 SGDLS, CDR2 YYNGEE. CDR3 residues: CASSGGTGGDEKLFF. The CDR3 DNA sequence: TGTGCCAGCAGCGGAGGGACAGGGGGGGACGAAAAACTGTTTTTT.

The chain uses TRBV5-1 and TRBJ2-1; tentatively, D is TRBD1 (5 bases). CDR1 SGHRS and CDR2 YFSETQ come from the germline V gene. The CDR3 runs 15 residues. The V end was cut by 0 bases, the J end by 0 bases, with 7 bases between. The CDR3 sequence is CASSLVGASYNEQFF. The DNA of the CDR3 is TGCGCCAGCAGCTTGGTAGGGGCCTCCTACAATGAGCAGTTCTTC.

This clone was seen only once. The chain uses TRBV27 and TRBJ2-1; TRBD2 agrees at 13 bases. The CDR3 sequence is 16 residues long. With 4 bases clipped from V and 6 bases from J, the junction kept 6 bases outside the gene matches. Per germline, CDR1 MNHEY and CDR2 SMNVEV (reference sequence). CDR3 residues: CASSSWTSGGSNEQFF. CDR3 bases: TGTGCCAGCAGTTCGTGGACTAGCGGGGGTAGCAATGAGCAGTTCTTC.

The chain joins TRBV7-9 to TRBJ2-1; TRBD2 matches 8 bases. CDR3 length: 14 amino acids. Germline values: CDR1 SEHNR, CDR2 FQNEAQ (reference sequence). V trimming: 5 bases; J trimming: 8 bases; junction bases outside the gene matches: 8. The CDR3, as DNA: TGTGCCAGCAGCGTCGTCGGGGGGGTATATGAGCAGTTCTTC. As protein: CASSVVGGVYEQFF.

The rearrangement uses TRBV3-1 (or the pseudogene TRBV3-2) and TRBJ1-5; no clear D. This CDR3 is 13 amino acids long. V was pared by 0 bases and J by 7 bases, with 7 bases between. Looked up from germline, CDR1 is LGHDT and CDR2 is YNNKEL (reference sequence). CDR3 sequence (DNA): TGTGCCAGCAGCCAAGATCTCTTGCAGCCCCAGCATTTT. Protein sequence: CASSQDLLQPQHF.

The rearrangement joins TRBV27 to TRBJ2-1; a weak D match, TRBD2 (5 bases). The CDR3 consists of 15 residues. With 3 bases removed from V and 8 bases from J, the gap between germline ends came to 17 bases. Germline V gene sequence: CDR1 MNHEY, CDR2 SMNVEV (reference sequence). The CDR3 is CASSFGSGFGDEQFF. The CDR3 DNA follows: TGTGCCAGCAGTTTCGGGTCCGGGTTCGGGGATGAGCAGTTCTTC.

The chain links TRBV27 to TRBJ1-1; 12 positions agree with TRBD1. The CDR3 has 17 amino acids. V shed 4 bases, J shed 6 bases, and the junction held 12 bases outside the gene matches. Germline lookup yields CDR1 MNHEY and CDR2 SMNVEV (reference sequence). The DNA of the CDR3 is TGTGCCAGCAGTTCCCCGTCCGGGACAGGGGGCCGATCTGAAGCTTTCTTT. It encodes CASSSPSGTGGRSEAFF.

The J gene is TRBJ2-7, the V gene TRBV6-2 or TRBV6-3; no reliable D call. Per germline, CDR1 MNHEY and CDR2 SVGEGT. V was trimmed by 9 bases and J by 13 bases, leaving 16 bases between them. This CDR3 is built from 10 residues. This CDR3 reads CASSGGRPYF. The CDR3 DNA follows: TGTGCCAGTAGTGGCGGAAGACCTTACTTC.

The chain combines TRBV5-6 with TRBJ2-1; D is uncertain. The CDR3 contains 12 residues. Germline lookup yields CDR1 SGHDT and CDR2 YYEEEE. V lost 4 bases and J 4 bases, leaving 6 bases between the germline ends. The CDR3 DNA reads TGTGCCAGCAGCCTACTTTACAATGAGCAGTTCTTC. Translated: CASSLLYNEQFF.

The chain employs TRBV5-1 and TRBJ2-1, with D tentatively TRBD2 (6 bases). The ends were cut back, 0 bases at V and 10 bases at J, with 8 bases in the middle. The CDR3 runs 12 residues. Looked up from germline, CDR1 is SGHRS and CDR2 is YFSETQ. CDR3 sequence reads: CASSLGTNEQFF. The CDR3 coding sequence is TGCGCCAGCAGCTTGGGGACTAACGAGCAGTTCTTC.

This clone was counted a single time. This chain joins TRBV7-2 and TRBJ1-5; D remains ambiguous. V was clipped by 2 bases and J by 9 bases, with 17 bases between them. The germline gives CDR1 SGHTA, CDR2 FQGNSA. This CDR3 region has 15 residues. The CDR3 reads CASSLSQAPEGPQHF. The CDR3 nucleotides are TGTGCCAGCAGCTTAAGTCAGGCGCCTGAGGGGCCCCAGCATTTT.

The chain joins TRBV27 to TRBJ2-1; 7 bases are shared with TRBD1. This CDR3 contains 17 residues. The V and J ends lost 5 bases and 9 bases, in that order; junction bases with no gene match: 19. Germline assignment: CDR1 MNHEY and CDR2 SMNVEV (reference sequence). The CDR3 protein is CASSPPTGLRARGEQFF. In nucleotides, the CDR3 is TGTGCCAGCAGTCCGCCGACAGGGCTACGAGCAAGGGGTGAGCAGTTCTTC.

The gene calls are TRBV4-1 and TRBJ2-7; D is possibly TRBD2 (6 bases). The CDR3 spans 13 residues. CDR1 MGHRA and CDR2 YSYEKL come from the germline V gene. The ends were cut back, 2 bases at V and 3 bases at J, with 8 bases in the middle. This CDR3 reads CASSQREDYEQYF. The CDR3 DNA reads as TGCGCCAGCAGCCAAAGGGAGGACTACGAGCAGTACTTC.

This clone was detected only once. This chain uses TRBV7-6 with TRBJ1-4, with D possibly matching TRBD1 (6 bases). V was shortened by 5 bases and J by 1 base, with 14 bases between the two germline ends. CDR1 and CDR2 from the germline V gene are SGHVS and FNYEAQ. This CDR3 spans 16 amino acids. The CDR3 nucleotides read TGTGCCAGCAGCCCGCAGGGGACGTTAACTAATGAAAAACTGTTTTTT. It yields the protein CASSPQGTLTNEKLFF.

The chain joins TRBV29-1 to TRBJ1-1, with TRBD1 as a possible D gene (5 bases). Per the germline V gene, CDR1 is SQVTM and CDR2 is ANQGSEA. CDR3 size: 13 residues. V lost 2 bases to trimming and J lost 0 bases, with 7 bases between them. The CDR3 loop reads CSVEQGLNTEAFF. Here the CDR3 DNA reads TGCAGCGTTGAACAGGGCCTGAACACTGAAGCTTTCTTT.

This clone occurred once. The chain has TRBV15 and TRBJ1-2; D remains ambiguous. The CDR3 covers 15 residues. The V gene's germline CDR1 is LNHNV and CDR2 YYDKDF (reference sequence). V lost 0 bases and J lost 5, with 13 bases in between. The DNA for the CDR3 is TGTGCCACCAGCAGAGATCTGGAGACTCTTTATGGCTACACCTTC. It codes for CATSRDLETLYGYTF.

The rearrangement links TRBV14 to TRBJ1-1, with 10 bases that match TRBD1. The CDR3 runs 15 residues. V trimming: 3 bases; J trimming: 3 bases; junction bases outside the gene matches: 4. CDR1 and CDR2 from the germline V gene are SGHDN and FVKESK. DNA of the CDR3: TGTGCCAGCAGCCAGACAGGGGGCTTAGACACTGAAGCTTTCTTT. Translation gives CASSQTGGLDTEAFF.

The CDR3 spells CASSLGRGYTIYF. CDR3 coding DNA: TGTGCCAGCAGCTTAGGCCGGGGGTACACCATATATTTT. This sequence joins TRBV11-2 and TRBJ1-3, with D tentatively TRBD1 (5 bases). Germline V gene sequence: CDR1 SGHAT, CDR2 FQNNGV. The ends were cut back, 1 base at V and 8 bases at J, with 9 bases in the middle. This CDR3 is built from 13 residues.

This chain connects TRBV2 to TRBJ2-1; 11 bases line up with TRBD1. The CDR3 spans 15 residues. Germline CDR1 is SNHLY and CDR2 is FYNNEI. The V segment lost 10 bases and the J segment 3 bases; nucleotides outside the gene matches: 8. The CDR3 nucleotides are TGTGCCACTGAAGGGGACAGGGGGGACTACAATGAGCAGTTCTTC. This gives the protein CATEGDRGDYNEQFF. Full variable domain (remainder filled in from reference TRBV2 and TRBJ2-1): EPEVTQTPSHQVTQMGQEVILRCVPISNHLYFYWYRQILGQKVEFLVSFYNNEISEKSEIFDDQFSVERPDGSNFTLKIRSTKLEDSAMYFCATEGDRGDYNEQFFGPGTRLTVL.

This clone showed up just once. This chain joins TRBV4-3 and TRBJ2-5; 9 bases match TRBD2. Germline loops: CDR1 LGHNA, CDR2 YSLEER. V lost 3 bases and J lost 5; bases outside the gene matches: 4. The CDR3 contains 14 residues. The CDR3 nucleotides are TGCGCCAGCAGCCAGGGACTAGCCAGTGAGACCCAGTACTTC. It codes for CASSQGLASETQYF.

The chain employs TRBV6-2 or TRBV6-3 and TRBJ1-6; 7 positions match TRBD1. Trimming took 5 bases from V and 10 from J; bases not matched to a gene: 8. The germline V gene encodes CDR1 MNHEY and CDR2 SVGEGT. CDR3 length equals 14 residues. The CDR3, as DNA: TGTGCCAGCAGTGCTGACAGGGTCCGCTCACCCCTCCACTTT. This codes for CASSADRVRSPLHF.

The CDR3 DNA reads TGTGCCAGCAGCGTGGCCCCGCGGGGATCTAATGAAAAACTGTTTTTT. Residues: CASSVAPRGSNEKLFF. This sequence joins TRBV9 and TRBJ1-4; D is uncertain. This CDR3 comprises 16 residues. Trimming cost V 2 bases and J 3 bases, with 14 bases left between them. The germline V gene has CDR1 SGDLS and CDR2 YYNGEE.

The rearrangement links TRBV6-4 to TRBJ1-2; weak D call: TRBD1 (5 bases). Trimming shortened V by 2 bases and J by 3 bases, and 16 bases separated the two germline ends. Per the germline V gene, CDR1 is MRHNA and CDR2 is SNTAGT. This CDR3 is built from 16 residues. The CDR3: CASSDRSGASYYGYTF. As DNA, the CDR3 is TGTGCCAGCAGTGACAGAAGCGGGGCTTCCTACTATGGCTACACCTTC.

The gene calls are TRBV10-3 and TRBJ2-7; D possibly corresponds to TRBD2 (6 bases). The CDR3 has 13 residues. Trimming removed 8 bases at V and 2 bases at J, with 13 bases between. CDR1 is ENHRY, CDR2 SYGVKD, per germline. The CDR3 DNA is TGTGCCATCGGGGGACTTGGGACCTACGAGCAGTACTTC. Its protein product is CAIGGLGTYEQYF.

The gene calls are TRBV4-3 and TRBJ2-7, with 10 nucleotides matching TRBD2. V shed 0 bases and J 7 bases; nucleotides not matched to a gene: 9. Germline values: CDR1 LGHNA, CDR2 YSLEER. This CDR3 is built from 16 residues. CDR3 protein: CASSQDTLAGAGEQYF. The CDR3 bases are TGCGCCAGCAGCCAAGACACGCTAGCGGGGGCGGGGGAGCAGTACTTC.

The J gene is TRBJ2-3, the V gene TRBV13; D may be TRBD2 (6 bases). The CDR3 contains 15 residues. The V end was cut by 2 bases, the J end by 3 bases, with 12 bases between. CDR1 is PRHDT, CDR2 FYEKMQ, per germline (reference sequence). CDR3 in amino acids: CASSLRGGVTDTQYF. CDR3 DNA sequence: TGTGCCAGCAGCTTAAGGGGCGGGGTGACAGATACGCAGTATTTT. The variable domain in full, completed from reference TRBV13 and TRBJ2-3, reads AAGVIQSPRHLIKEKRETATLKCYPIPRHDTVYWYQQGPGQDPQFLISFYEKMQSDKGSIPDRFSAQQFSDYHSELNMSSLELGDSALYFCASSLRGGVTDTQYFGPGTRLTVL.

V gene TRBV6-2 or TRBV6-3 combines with J gene TRBJ1-2; TRBD1 matches at 7 bases. V lost 0 bases and J lost 7; bases outside the gene matches: 2. Per germline, CDR1 MNHEY and CDR2 SVGEGT. This CDR3 region has 13 residues. The CDR3 coding sequence is TGTGCCAGCAGTTACTCAGGACAGGCTGGCTACACCTTC. Translating it yields CASSYSGQAGYTF.

This chain connects TRBV5-4 to TRBJ2-5; the match to TRBD1 covers 7 bases. The V segment lost 0 bases and the J segment 3 bases; nucleotides outside the gene matches: 5. The CDR3 is made up of 15 amino acids. Germline CDR1 and CDR2: SGHNT and YYREEE (reference sequence). The DNA of the CDR3 is TGTGCCAGCAGCTTGGGACAGGGAGTGGAAGAGACCCAGTACTTC. Protein: CASSLGQGVEETQYF.

J is TRBJ1-6 and V is TRBV18; D ambiguous. Deletions cut 3 bases from V and 10 bases from J, with 19 bases between. Germline-derived CDR1 and CDR2 are KGHSH and LQKENI. The CDR3 extends over 16 amino acids. CDR3 nucleotide sequence: TGTGCCAGCTCACCGACTAGGGTGGCCTTATCATCACCCCTCCACTTT. Translating gives CASSPTRVALSSPLHF.

V is TRBV19 and J is TRBJ1-6; 7 bases align to TRBD1. Germline V gene lookup returns CDR1 LNHDA and CDR2 SQIVND (reference sequence). V lost 1 base to trimming and J lost 4 bases; unmatched junction nucleotides: 7. The CDR3 covers 17 residues. The CDR3 DNA reads as TGTGCCAGTAGTATAGGCCCGGGACAGAGGTATAATTCACCCCTCCACTTT. Amino acid sequence: CASSIGPGQRYNSPLHF.

V gene TRBV5-1 combines with J gene TRBJ2-1, with TRBD2 matching 8 bases. CDR1 is SGHRS and CDR2 is YFSETQ in the germline V gene. V trimming: 0 bases; J trimming: 9 bases; junction bases outside the gene matches: 8. The CDR3 spans 15 residues. This chain's CDR3 is CASSLVNGGAGEQFF. CDR3 nucleotide sequence: TGCGCCAGCAGCTTGGTTAACGGGGGGGCCGGTGAGCAGTTCTTC.